This T cell receptor (beta chain) came from a study of blood T cell repertoires in COVID-19. Study-level information: PBMCs, B-cell-depleted T cells, or T cells were the source of the cDNA or gDNA that made up the material.

The CDR3 has 14 residues. V lost 4 bases, J lost 5 bases, and 10 bases lay in between. Germline CDR1 reads SGHKS; CDR2 reads YYEKEE (reference sequence). In the authors' methods: The authors estimated nucleated cell counts from reference gene primer amplification. Only in-frame clones appear in the TCRdb table, and some are missing; sequencing was by immunoSEQ multiplex PCR. V, J and clone size reflect that table, while D and trimming were determined from the DNA. This sample has around 100,000 clones, with more than 85% found just once. The sequencing sample was made of peripheral blood. The chain joins TRBV5-5 to TRBJ1-6; D call uncertain. This sequence originates from a man younger than 30 with acute or convalescent COVID-19. The CDR3 nucleotides are TGTGCCAGCAGCCCTGACACCCATAATTCACCCCTCCACTTT. Translating gives CASSPDTHNSPLHF.